The 12 T cell receptor beta chains listed next were all sequenced from one sample in a study of shared clonotypes between healthy human individuals. Positively selected for CCR7, the CD45RO-negative cells used as naive CD8 cells excluded terminally differentiated effector memory CD45RA+ cells. The assay was immunoSEQ multiplex PCR, and TCRdb's table has in-frame clones only and misses some. Here the sample spans around 2,000,000 clones, roughly 91% being singletons. The sample comprised naive CD8+ T cells from PBMCs. These receptors came from a man between 18 and 35 years old in good health. Some clones in this sample may be carry-over from other donors' samples.

This chain joins TRBV27 and TRBJ2-5, with 10 nucleotides matching TRBD2. Germline V gene data show CDR1 as MNHEY and CDR2 as SMNVEV (reference sequence). With 5 bases clipped from V and 2 bases from J, the junction kept 5 bases outside the gene matches. The CDR3 contains 15 residues. CDR3: CASSPGTSVQETQYF. The CDR3 DNA reads as TGTGCCAGCAGTCCCGGGACTAGCGTACAAGAGACCCAGTACTTC.

Concerning this clone itself: Other DNA sequences in the sample encode the same CDR3. The rearrangement joins TRBV2 to TRBJ2-7; D unclear. The germline V gene encodes CDR1 SNHLY and CDR2 FYNNEI. Trimming pared 4 bases from V and 1 base from J, leaving 5 bases between. The CDR3 is 12 residues long. The CDR3 spells CASSGRSYEQYF. DNA of the CDR3: TGTGCCAGCAGTGGGAGATCCTACGAGCAGTACTTC. The full variable domain, with the rest looked up from reference TRBV2 and TRBJ2-7, is EPEVTQTPSHQVTQMGQEVILRCVPISNHLYFYWYRQILGQKVEFLVSFYNNEISEKSEIFDDQFSVERPDGSNFTLKIRSTKLEDSAMYFCASSGRSYEQYFGPGTRLTVT.

The chain employs TRBV7-9 and TRBJ2-5; 9 positions match TRBD2. V gave up 5 bases and J gave up 1 base; unmatched junction bases: 5. CDR3 length equals 15 residues. CDR1 is SEHNR and CDR2 is FQNEAQ in the germline V gene (reference sequence). The CDR3 loop reads CASSVTSGAQETQYF. The CDR3, as DNA: TGTGCCAGCAGCGTGACTAGCGGAGCCCAAGAGACCCAGTACTTC.

J is TRBJ1-5 and V is TRBV6-5, with D possibly being TRBD1 (5 bases). The CDR3 runs to 14 residues. The V gene lost 8 bases and the J gene lost 0 bases, with 11 bases spanning the gap. Germline values: CDR1 MNHEY, CDR2 SVGAGI. The CDR3 loop reads CASGHPYSNQPQHF. The DNA of the CDR3 is TGTGCCAGCGGACACCCTTATAGCAATCAGCCCCAGCATTTT.

V is TRBV4-3 and J is TRBJ1-4; tentative D call: TRBD1 (6 bases). The CDR3 is 13 residues long. Germline lookup yields CDR1 LGHNA and CDR2 YSLEER. V was cut by 0 bases and J by 12 bases, with 11 bases left in between. CDR3 coding DNA: TGCGCCAGCAGCCAAGATTGGGGGGCCCAACTGTTTTTT. Translation gives CASSQDWGAQLFF.

As for this clone: Other DNA sequences from this sample encode an identical CDR3 as well. Here the CDR3 reads CSAGGGTGELFF. As DNA, the CDR3 is TGCAGCGCAGGGGGTGGGACCGGGGAGCTGTTTTTT. The chain uses TRBV29-1 and TRBJ2-2; 7 positions match TRBD1. Germline V CDR1 and CDR2: SQVTM, ANQGSEA. The CDR3 sequence is 12 residues long. V shed 7 bases, J shed 5 bases, and the junction held 4 bases outside the gene matches.

The V call is TRBV15, the J call TRBJ1-6; D is undetermined. Germline V gene sequence: CDR1 LNHNV, CDR2 YYDKDF (reference sequence). V gave up 1 base and J gave up 0 bases, with 10 bases separating them. The CDR3 has 17 residues. CDR3 protein: CATSRGTESSYNSPLHF. In DNA, the CDR3 is TGTGCCACCAGCAGAGGGACGGAGAGCTCCTATAATTCACCCCTCCACTTT.

Notes on this clone: This CDR3 is also generated by other DNA sequences in the sample. This sequence joins TRBV11-2 and TRBJ2-1; 11 nucleotides align to TRBD2. Germline V gives CDR1 SGHAT, CDR2 FQNNGV. This CDR3 is built from 15 residues. The V and J ends lost 5 bases and 3 bases, in that order; junction bases with no gene match: 3. CDR3 coding DNA: TGTGCCAGCAGCGCAGGACTAGCGGGCTACAATGAGCAGTTCTTC. Residues: CASSAGLAGYNEQFF.

The chain combines TRBV4-3 with TRBJ2-3; D remains ambiguous. V was shortened by 0 bases and J by 6 bases, with 7 bases between the two germline ends. This CDR3 spans 13 amino acids. CDR1 and CDR2 from the germline V gene are LGHNA and YSLEER. CDR3 bases: TGCGCCAGCAGCCAAGAACGTTGGGATACGCAGTATTTT. It is translated as CASSQERWDTQYF.

This chain links TRBV5-4 with TRBJ2-7; the D gene could be TRBD1 or TRBD2 (5 bases each). The CDR3 has 14 residues. CDR1 and CDR2 (germline): SGHNT, YYREEE (reference sequence). V was shortened by 5 bases and J by 5 bases, with 17 bases between the two germline ends. DNA for the CDR3: TGTGCCAGCAGTCCCGGGGCCGCCACCGACGAGCAGTACTTC. Protein: CASSPGAATDEQYF.

The V gene is TRBV18, the J gene TRBJ2-1; 8 bases are shared with TRBD2. CDR1 and CDR2 from the germline V gene are KGHSH and LQKENI. Trimming at V came to 3 bases and at J to 4 bases, leaving 8 bases not matched to a gene. The CDR3 contains 16 residues. The CDR3 protein is CASSPPVTSGYNEQFF. The CDR3 region has the DNA TGTGCCAGCTCACCTCCCGTCACTAGCGGATACAATGAGCAGTTCTTC. Based on the CDR3 plus reference TRBV18 and TRBJ2-1, the full variable domain is NAGVMQNPRHLVRRRGQEARLRCSPMKGHSHVYWYRQLPEEGLKFMVYLQKENIIDESGMPKERFSAEFPKEGPSILRIQQVVRGDSAAYFCASSPPVTSGYNEQFFGPGTRLTVL.

This clone was found once. The chain joins TRBV30 to TRBJ2-5; weak D call: TRBD1 (5 bases). The CDR3 runs to 13 residues. The V end lost 8 bases, the J end lost 1 base, and 14 bases lay between the germline ends. Germline V CDR1 and CDR2: GTSNPN, SVGIG (reference sequence). CDR3 in amino acids: CAGHWVGQETQYF. CDR3 in DNA: TGTGCCGGACATTGGGTCGGCCAAGAGACCCAGTACTTC.